The 18 T cell receptor beta chains below all came from one sample that was sequenced in a study of sequential checkpoint blockade in melanoma. Treatment meaning: randomized to nivolumab then ipilimumab (arm A) or the reverse (arm B). Produced via immunoSEQ multiplex PCR; TCRdb's table is partial and in-frame only. This table holds under 40,000 clones, about 88% found once. Specimen: CD8+ T cells sorted from blood (inferred from file names), collected from a patient given nivolumab and ipilimumab in sequence. The receptors were gathered from a human donor with melanoma.

The chain joins TRBV5-1 to TRBJ2-7, with D possibly matching TRBD1 (5 bases). This CDR3 comprises 15 residues. V lost 0 bases and J 1 base, leaving 11 bases between the germline ends. Germline assignment: CDR1 SGHRS and CDR2 YFSETQ. The CDR3 DNA is TGCGCCAGCAGCTTGGGGCCGGACAAATCCTACGAGCAGTACGTC. Amino acids: CASSLGPDKSYEQYV.

The V gene is TRBV29-1, the J gene TRBJ1-1, with D possibly being TRBD1 (6 bases). Germline CDR1 SQVTM, CDR2 ANQGSEA. Deletions cut 4 bases from V and 8 bases from J, with 20 bases between. The CDR3 extends over 14 amino acids. The CDR3 coding sequence is TGCAGCGTTGGAGTCATGGGGGGGACACTCGAAGCTTTCTTT. The encoded protein is CSVGVMGGTLEAFF. The complete variable domain, with remaining parts taken from reference TRBV29-1 and TRBJ1-1, reads SAVISQKPSRDICQRGTSLTIQCQVDSQVTMMFWYRQQPGQSLTLIATANQGSEATYESGFVIDKFPISRPNLTFSTLTVSNMSPEDSSIYLCSVGVMGGTLEAFFGQGTRLTVV.

This clone was counted once. The V gene is TRBV19, the J gene TRBJ2-7; TRBD2 agrees at 14 bases. The CDR3 loop spans 15 amino acids. Losses at the gene ends were 5 bases for V and 3 bases for J; bases not matched to a gene: 3. Germline loops: CDR1 LNHDA, CDR2 SQIVND (reference sequence). The CDR3 spells CASSVGLAGVYEQYV. The CDR3 DNA sequence: TGTGCCAGTAGTGTGGGACTAGCGGGAGTCTACGAGCAGTACGTC.

This chain links TRBV9 with TRBJ2-3; 11 nucleotides agree with TRBD2. The germline V gene has CDR1 SGDLS and CDR2 YYNGEE. The length of the CDR3 is 17 residues. V lost 4 bases, J lost 2 bases, and 9 bases stayed unmatched. CDR3 sequence reads: CASSTNPGLAVTDTQYF. Here the CDR3 DNA reads TGTGCCAGCAGCACCAATCCGGGACTAGCGGTCACAGATACGCAGTATTTT.

This rearrangement joins TRBV9 to TRBJ2-3, with D tentatively TRBD2 (7 bases). Germline V lookup: CDR1 SGDLS, CDR2 YYNGEE. This CDR3 comprises 16 residues. V lost 3 bases and J 4 bases, leaving 18 bases between the germline ends. DNA for the CDR3: TGTGCCAGCAGCGACCCCGGGGGGCGGGCGGCAGATACGCAGTATTTT. The encoded protein is CASSDPGGRAADTQYF.

The chain has TRBV7-8 and TRBJ2-7, with 9 bases identical to TRBD2. From germline, CDR1 is SGHVS and CDR2 FQNEAQ. Trimming at V came to 5 bases and at J to 2 bases, leaving 7 bases not matched to a gene. The CDR3 is made up of 15 amino acids. The CDR3 DNA sequence: TGTGCCAGCAGCCCTAGCGCTAGCGGGGCCTACGAGCAGTACGTC. The encoded protein is CASSPSASGAYEQYV.

The CDR3 region has the DNA TGTGCCAGCAGCGGACCGGGACTCGGAAACACCATATATTTT. As protein: CASSGPGLGNTIYF. The chain joins TRBV9 to TRBJ1-3, with a weak D call TRBD1 (5 bases). With 3 bases removed from V and 4 bases from J, the gap between germline ends came to 11 bases. This CDR3 is 14 amino acids long. Germline V gives CDR1 SGDLS, CDR2 YYNGEE.

The rearrangement uses TRBV27 and TRBJ2-7; the match to TRBD1 covers 9 bases. The V gene end was trimmed by 6 bases and the J gene end by 3 bases; junction bases not matched to a gene: 9. Per the germline V gene, CDR1 is MNHEY and CDR2 is SMNVEV (reference sequence). The CDR3 spans 15 residues. The CDR3 loop reads CASSPGDRDRYEQYF. CDR3 nucleotides: TGTGCCAGCAGCCCGGGGGACAGGGACCGCTACGAGCAGTACTTC.

The chain is built from TRBV7-9 and TRBJ1-2, with D perhaps matching TRBD1 (5 bases). Trimming removed 8 bases from V and 4 bases from J, with 17 bases in between. The length of the CDR3 is 14 residues. Per germline, CDR1 SEHNR and CDR2 FQNEAQ (reference sequence). The CDR3 DNA reads TGTGCCAGCGACCCCGGGGGGATGATCTATGGCTACACCTTC. Protein: CASDPGGMIYGYTF.

The chain joins TRBV20-1 to TRBJ2-5; perhaps TRBD2 as D (5 bases). The J call could be wrong; TRBJ2-7 is a better fit for the DNA end. The length of the CDR3 is 11 residues. The germline gives CDR1 DFQATT, CDR2 SNEGSKA (reference sequence). The CDR3 DNA is TGCAGTGCTCCGCGGGCGTACGAGCAGTACTTC. This gives the protein CSAPRAYEQYF.

The V and J genes are TRBV6-6 and TRBJ2-3, with D unclear. This CDR3 comprises 13 residues. V shed 2 bases and J shed 4 bases, with 7 bases lying between them. CDR1 MNHNY and CDR2 SVGAGI come from the germline V gene (reference sequence). Here the CDR3 reads CASSYVEADTQYF. CDR3 DNA sequence: TGTGCCAGCAGTTACGTAGAGGCAGATACGCAGTATTTT.

The chain joins TRBV19 to TRBJ1-1, with TRBD1 matching over 7 bases. J was trimmed by 1 base and V by 7 bases; bases with no gene match: 9. Per germline, CDR1 LNHDA and CDR2 SQIVND (reference sequence). CDR3 size: 15 residues. The CDR3 sequence is CASTLTGIKNTEAFF. CDR3 DNA: TGTGCCAGTACCCTGACAGGGATAAAGAACACTGAAGCTTTCTTT.

The J gene is TRBJ1-1, the V gene TRBV5-6; a possible D gene is TRBD1 (5 bases). Germline V lookup: CDR1 SGHDT, CDR2 YYEEEE. The CDR3 is 15 residues long. Trimming removed 1 base at V and 0 bases at J, with 10 bases between. CDR3 nucleotides: TGTGCCAGCAGCTTGAATATGGACATGAACACTGAAGCTTTCTTT. This translates into CASSLNMDMNTEAFF.

The J gene is TRBJ2-2, the V gene TRBV19; no definite D call. Looked up from germline, CDR1 is LNHDA and CDR2 is SQIVND (reference sequence). CDR3 length: 13 amino acids. Trimming removed 5 bases at V and 4 bases at J, with 8 bases between. This CDR3 is CASSRVGTGELFF. The CDR3 DNA is TGTGCCAGTAGTCGGGTGGGCACCGGGGAGCTGTTTTTT.

The chain has TRBV19 and TRBJ2-5, with 7 bases fitting TRBD1. The DNA end is more similar to TRBJ2-7, so the J call may be wrong. The length of the CDR3 is 13 residues. Germline values: CDR1 LNHDA, CDR2 SQIVND (reference sequence). Here the CDR3 reads CASSMGQSYEQYF. CDR3 nucleotides: TGTGCCAGTAGTATGGGACAGTCCTACGAGCAGTACTTC.

In its sample, this clone was seen once. This chain connects TRBV5-1 to TRBJ2-6; D perhaps matches TRBD2 (6 bases). V was clipped by 3 bases and J by 2 bases, with 12 bases between them. This CDR3 is 16 amino acids long. CDR1 SGHRS and CDR2 YFSETQ come from the germline V gene. Written as DNA, the CDR3 is TGCGCCAGCAGCTGGTCGGGGGTGGCTGGGGCCAACGTCCTGACTTTC. Translated, it gives CASSWSGVAGANVLTF.

The chain joins TRBV4-2 to TRBJ2-5; 10 bases map to TRBD2. In germline, CDR1 is LGHNA, CDR2 YNFKEQ. Trimming at V came to 0 bases and at J to 3 bases, leaving 1 base not matched to a gene. The CDR3 contains 15 residues. CDR3 sequence: CASSQELAGKETQYF. CDR3 bases: TGTGCCAGCAGCCAAGAACTAGCGGGGAAAGAGACCCAGTACTTC.

This clone was counted a few times. The rearrangement joins TRBV19 to TRBJ1-4; TRBD1 is a possible D gene (6 bases). Deletions cut 2 bases from V and 11 bases from J, with 15 bases between. CDR3 size: 14 residues. From germline, CDR1 is LNHDA and CDR2 SQIVND (reference sequence). The CDR3 nucleotides read TGTGCCAGTAGTATAAGGGGGGGACGGGGTAAACTGTTTTTT. As protein: CASSIRGGRGKLFF.